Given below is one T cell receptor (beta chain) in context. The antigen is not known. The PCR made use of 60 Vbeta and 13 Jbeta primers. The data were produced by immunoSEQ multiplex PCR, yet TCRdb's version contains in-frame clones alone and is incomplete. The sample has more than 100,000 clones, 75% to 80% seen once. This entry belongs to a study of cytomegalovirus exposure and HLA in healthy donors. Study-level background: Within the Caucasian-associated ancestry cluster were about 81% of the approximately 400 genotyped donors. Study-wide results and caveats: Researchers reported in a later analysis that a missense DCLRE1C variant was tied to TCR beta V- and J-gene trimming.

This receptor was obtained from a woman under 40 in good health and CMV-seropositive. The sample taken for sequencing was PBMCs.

The CDR3 loop reads CASSPDYPPLYEQFF. The CDR3 coding sequence is TGTGCCAGCAGCCCGGACTACCCCCCTCTATATGAGCAGTTCTTC. The chain couples TRBV11-3 to TRBJ2-1; TRBD2 might be the D (6 bases). This CDR3 contains 15 residues. V shed 5 bases and J shed 8 bases, with 19 bases lying between them. Germline CDR1 is SGHNT and CDR2 is YENEEA.